Shown below are 26 T cell receptor beta chains from a single sample sequenced in a study of regulatory T cells in long-lasting Graves disease. Arm-PCR of CDR3 regions with iRepertoire HTBI primers generated TCR beta libraries. TCRdb fed the multiplex PCR reads into MiXCR, producing one record per CDR3 protein. The sample holds approximately 400,000 distinct CDR3 sequences, less than 30% seen once. The time point was: persistent/refractory GD, antithyroid drugs over 5 years with positive TRAb. Preparation of the TCR library used RNA extracted from PBMCs. The material was peripheral blood mononuclear cells (PBMCs), obtained when the disease was refractory, from a patient treated with antithyroid drugs. These receptors originate from a woman aged 40 to 50 with Graves disease.

The chain combines TRBV11-2 with TRBJ2-7, with 13 nucleotides matching TRBD2. There are 18 residues in the CDR3. Germline V gene lookup returns CDR1 SGHAT and CDR2 FQNNGV. With V trimmed by 3 bases and J by 3 bases, 11 bases remained unmatched. The CDR3 sequence: CASSFLRLAGGSNYEQYF. The CDR3 region has the DNA TGTGCCAGCAGCTTTTTACGACTAGCGGGGGGCTCCAACTACGAGCAGTACTTC.

The chain links TRBV9 to TRBJ1-4; the D is unclear. Germline-derived CDR1 and CDR2 are SGDLS and YYNGEE. Trimming pared 0 bases from V and 5 bases from J, leaving 8 bases between. The CDR3 runs to 14 residues. CDR3 nucleotide sequence: TGTGCCAGCAGCGTAGGAGGATTCAATGAAAAACTGTTTTTT. This gives the protein CASSVGGFNEKLFF. The full variable domain, its missing parts supplied by reference TRBV9 and TRBJ1-4, is DSGVTQTPKHLITATGQRVTLRCSPRSGDLSVYWYQQSLDQGLQFLIQYYNGEERAKGNILERFSAQQFPDLHSELNLSSLELGDSALYFCASSVGGFNEKLFFGSGTQLSVL.

This chain joins TRBV7-2 and TRBJ2-7; the D is unclear. Germline CDR1 reads SGHTA; CDR2 reads FQGNSA. The length of the CDR3 is 14 residues. Trimming cost V 1 base and J 4 bases, with 11 bases left between them. Written as DNA, the CDR3 is TGTGCCAGCAGCTTAGAGCTAGGCGTTTACGAGCAGTACTTC. Residues: CASSLELGVYEQYF.

The table lists this clonotype with many counts. The rearrangement uses TRBV6-5 and TRBJ1-6; D call uncertain. This CDR3 spans 13 amino acids. V lost 0 bases, J lost 8 bases, and 5 bases lay in between. Germline V gene data show CDR1 as MNHEY and CDR2 as SVGAGI. This chain's CDR3 is CASSYSPDSPLHF. CDR3 in DNA: TGTGCCAGCAGTTACTCCCCGGATTCACCCCTCCACTTT.

Ten or more counts support this clonotype. The chain joins TRBV28 to TRBJ1-4; D is uncertain. Between the trimmed V and J ends, which lost 6 bases and 0 bases, there was a span of 11 bases. The CDR3 has 15 residues. The germline gives CDR1 MDHEN, CDR2 SYDVKM. The DNA for the CDR3 is TGTGCCAGCAGCCTGTTGACCGCAACTAATGAAAAACTGTTTTTT. Translating it yields CASSLLTATNEKLFF.

This clonotype appeared many times. The rearrangement joins TRBV12-3 or TRBV12-4 to TRBJ1-4; 9 nucleotides align to TRBD1. The CDR3 is 14 amino acids. The V and J ends lost 6 bases and 7 bases, in that order; junction bases with no gene match: 6. This CDR3 is CASSLQGAGEKLFF. The CDR3 nucleotides read TGTGCCAGCAGCTTACAGGGGGCGGGTGAAAAACTGTTTTTT.

This clonotype was counted only a few times. The J gene is TRBJ2-7, the V gene TRBV20-1, with 7 nucleotides matching TRBD1. Germline V gene sequence: CDR1 DFQATT, CDR2 SNEGSKA (reference sequence). The CDR3 consists of 14 residues. V gave up 6 bases and J gave up 2 bases; unmatched junction bases: 10. The CDR3, as DNA: TGCAGTGCACAATCCACGGGACAGACCTACGAGCAGTACTTC. Encoded protein: CSAQSTGQTYEQYF.

This clonotype was detected many times. The chain is built from TRBV11-2 and TRBJ1-5; D perhaps matches TRBD1 (6 bases). Germline CDR1 SGHAT, CDR2 FQNNGV. CDR3 length equals 15 residues. V shed 4 bases and J shed 0 bases, with 10 bases lying between them. The CDR3 sequence: CASSSQGYSNQPQHF. The CDR3 DNA is TGTGCCAGCAGCTCCCAGGGGTATAGCAATCAGCCCCAGCATTTT. Full variable domain (outside the CDR3, taken from reference TRBV11-2 and TRBJ1-5): EAGVAQSPRYKIIEKRQSVAFWCNPISGHATLYWYQQILGQGPKLLIQFQNNGVVDDSQLPKDRFSAERLKGVDSTLKIQPAKLEDSAVYLCASSSQGYSNQPQHFGDGTRLSIL.

The table lists this clonotype with many counts. The chain couples TRBV18 to TRBJ1-1; perhaps TRBD1 as D (5 bases). From germline, CDR1 is KGHSH and CDR2 LQKENI. The CDR3 is 12 amino acids. With 6 bases removed from V and 3 bases from J, the gap between germline ends came to 8 bases. Written as DNA, the CDR3 is TGTGCCAGCTCCGGGGGGGACACTGAAGCTTTCTTT. Translated: CASSGGDTEAFF.

The V call is TRBV29-1, the J call TRBJ2-1; no firm D call. Trimming left V 2 bases short and J 8 bases short, with 16 bases between. The CDR3 is 14 amino acids. In germline, CDR1 is SQVTM, CDR2 ANQGSEA. The CDR3 coding sequence is TGCAGCGTTGAATCTAGTTATCTCGTCGATGAGCAGTTCTTC. Amino acids: CSVESSYLVDEQFF.

In this sample, this clonotype turned up a few times. The J gene is TRBJ2-1, the V gene TRBV7-6, with 8 bases lining up with TRBD1. This CDR3 spans 16 amino acids. Germline V gene data show CDR1 as SGHVS and CDR2 as FNYEAQ. V shed 3 bases and J 6 bases; nucleotides not matched to a gene: 10. This CDR3 reads CASSFPPGQGSNEQFF. CDR3 sequence (DNA): TGTGCCAGCAGCTTCCCGCCAGGACAGGGTAGCAATGAGCAGTTCTTC.

At least ten counts were recorded for this clonotype. The CDR3 DNA follows: TGTGCCAGCAGCCAACAACCGGCGGGTATGACCTACGAGCAGTACTTC. Amino acids: CASSQQPAGMTYEQYF. V usage is TRBV11-2 and J usage is TRBJ2-7; maybe TRBD2 (5 bases). From germline, CDR1 is SGHAT and CDR2 FQNNGV. V was shortened by 5 bases and J by 2 bases, with 19 bases between the two germline ends. The CDR3 length is 16 residues.

At least ten counts were recorded for this clonotype. The V and J genes are TRBV12-3 or TRBV12-4 and TRBJ2-5; D may correspond to TRBD1 or TRBD2 (5 bases each). This CDR3 has 14 amino acids. V dropped 7 bases and J dropped 3 bases, with 15 bases sitting between them. The CDR3 loop reads CASTFSGTEETQYF. The CDR3 nucleotides are TGTGCCAGCACCTTTTCGGGGACGGAAGAGACCCAGTACTTC.

Only a few counts were recorded for this clonotype. This chain uses TRBV29-1 with TRBJ2-2; 10 bases match TRBD2. This CDR3 contains 15 residues. V trimming: 4 bases; J trimming: 1 base; junction bases outside the gene matches: 3. Germline V lookup: CDR1 SQVTM, CDR2 ANQGSEA. Here the CDR3 reads CSVALAGVNTGELFF. For the CDR3, the DNA is TGCAGCGTTGCTCTAGCGGGGGTGAACACCGGGGAGCTGTTTTTT.

This clonotype turned up a few times. The chain carries TRBV9 and TRBJ1-2; D might be TRBD1 (6 bases). Trimming removed 2 bases at V and 0 bases at J, with 11 bases between. The germline V gene encodes CDR1 SGDLS and CDR2 YYNGEE. The CDR3 is 15 residues long. This CDR3 is CASSVQGRPNYGYTF. For the CDR3, the DNA is TGTGCCAGCAGCGTTCAGGGGAGGCCTAACTATGGCTACACCTTC.

This clonotype was found many times. The chain joins TRBV2 to TRBJ2-5; a weak D match, TRBD2 (5 bases). The CDR3 has 12 amino acids. Germline V gene sequence: CDR1 SNHLY, CDR2 FYNNEI. V was trimmed by 7 bases and J by 5 bases, leaving 11 bases between them. CDR3 in amino acids: CASKATGETQYF. The DNA for the CDR3 is TGTGCCAGCAAGGCCACGGGGGAGACCCAGTACTTC.

To note about this clonotype: A clone one base away is much larger, so this may be a read error. This sequence joins TRBV5-5 and TRBJ1-6; 8 bases are shared with TRBD1. V shed 7 bases and J 10 bases; nucleotides not matched to a gene: 13. The CDR3 has 15 residues. In germline, CDR1 is SGHKS, CDR2 YYEKEE (reference sequence). CDR3 region: CASYSRDRTGSPLHF. CDR3 sequence (DNA): TGTGCCAGCTACTCCCGGGACAGGACAGGATCACCCCTCCACTTT.

This clonotype was observed a handful of times. The chain employs TRBV29-1 and TRBJ1-4; D is unclear. CDR1 SQVTM and CDR2 ANQGSEA come from the germline V gene. CDR3 length: 11 residues. V was pared by 7 bases and J by 12 bases, with 15 bases between. This chain's CDR3 is CSARIGQELFF. In DNA, the CDR3 is TGCAGCGCTCGGATTGGGCAGGAACTGTTTTTT.

This rearrangement joins TRBV7-9 to TRBJ2-1; 7 bases agree with TRBD1. The CDR3 extends over 15 amino acids. The germline V gene encodes CDR1 SEHNR and CDR2 FQNEAQ (reference sequence). The V segment lost 5 bases and the J segment 1 base; nucleotides outside the gene matches: 5. CDR3 residues: CASSLTQGSYNEQFF. The CDR3 nucleotides are TGTGCCAGCAGCCTTACACAGGGGTCCTACAATGAGCAGTTCTTC.

This clonotype has a count of ten or more. The chain carries TRBV2 and TRBJ2-5; TRBD1 matches 8 bases. CDR1 is SNHLY, CDR2 FYNNEI, per germline. With V trimmed by 6 bases and J by 2 bases, 2 bases remained unmatched. The CDR3 has 13 amino acids. CDR3 nucleotides: TGTGCCAGCAGGAGGGACAGGCAAGAGACCCAGTACTTC. Protein product: CASRRDRQETQYF.

This clonotype has only a few counts. The chain couples TRBV7-3 to TRBJ2-6, with 7 positions matching TRBD1. This CDR3 has 19 residues. Germline loops: CDR1 SGHTA, CDR2 FQGTGA. With 1 base clipped from V and 4 bases from J, the junction kept 13 bases outside the gene matches. DNA for the CDR3: TGTGCCAGCAGCTTAATAGCAGGGGGTCCCATGGTGGGGGCCAACGTCCTGACTTTC. It is translated as CASSLIAGGPMVGANVLTF.

This clonotype appeared many times. The chain carries TRBV20-1 and TRBJ2-6; no definite D call. The CDR3 spans 15 residues. Between the trimmed V and J ends, which lost 0 bases and 1 base, there was a span of 7 bases. In germline, CDR1 is DFQATT, CDR2 SNEGSKA (reference sequence). CDR3 region: CSAREPESGANVLTF. Written as DNA, the CDR3 is TGCAGTGCTAGAGAACCAGAATCTGGGGCCAACGTCCTGACTTTC.

The chain joins TRBV5-6 to TRBJ2-7; no reliable D call. The CDR3 totals 13 residues. The germline CDR1 and CDR2 sequences are SGHDT and YYEEEE. Trimming cost V 1 base and J 5 bases, with 10 bases left between them. The CDR3 DNA reads TGTGCCAGCAGCTTGAGACATCTGAACGAGCAGTACTTC. This translates into CASSLRHLNEQYF.

To note about this clonotype: This sequence is one base from a far larger clone and is likely a read error. The chain recombines TRBV2 with TRBJ1-5; TRBD1 might be the D (5 bases). Germline V gene data show CDR1 as SNHLY and CDR2 as FYNNEI. The CDR3 length is 16 residues. The chain's CDR3 is CDSTPSRGLSNQPQHF. In nucleotides, the CDR3 is TGTGACAGCACTCCCAGTCGGGGACTCAGCAATCAGCCCCAGCATTTT.

The V gene is TRBV15, the J gene TRBJ2-1; 11 bases match TRBD2. This CDR3 comprises 15 residues. Germline CDR1 LNHNV, CDR2 YYDKDF (reference sequence). Losses at the gene ends were 0 bases for V and 7 bases for J; bases not matched to a gene: 2. The CDR3 DNA is TGTGCCACCAGCAGAGAGGCTAGCGGGGGGAATGAGCAGTTCTTC. Translation gives CATSREASGGNEQFF.

This clonotype was counted many times. The chain is built from TRBV28 and TRBJ1-1, with D perhaps TRBD1 (6 bases). CDR3 size: 15 residues. Germline V gene sequence: CDR1 MDHEN, CDR2 SYDVKM. Trimming stripped 5 bases from V and 5 bases from J, with 18 bases between. The CDR3 loop reads CASSPWGGARTEAFF. CDR3 bases: TGTGCCAGCAGTCCCTGGGGGGGGGCCAGAACTGAAGCTTTCTTT.